A selection of T cell receptor beta chains follows, all from one sample in a study of MAIT cells during Salmonella Paratyphi A infection. A single record per CDR3 protein comes from TCRdb applying MiXCR to the 5' RACE reads. The repertoire holds hundreds of distinct CDR3 sequences, with under 40% as singletons. Sequencing was performed on MAIT cells from blood, taken at the first sampling point of the challenge study. All receptors derive from a person aged 18 to 75 who was deliberately infected with Salmonella Paratyphi A in a paratyphoid fever challenge study. Each CDR3 is given with its conserved first and last residue. A D gene is named only where the DNA matches it firmly. The size entry is marked missing in some rows and otherwise reads once, few, many or a size class.

cdr3_nt cdr3_aa j_call v_call clone_size d_call
TGCAGTGCGGTAGCGGGAGACTACAATGAGCAGTTCTTC CSAVAGDYNEQFF TRBJ2-1 TRBV20-1 NA TRBD2
TGTGCCAGCAGTCCCGACAGCAATCAGCCCCAGCATTTT CASSPDSNQPQHF TRBJ1-5 TRBV6-1 few NA
TGTGCCAGCAGTGACTCGACTGGGGCCAACGTCCTGACTTTC CASSDSTGANVLTF TRBJ2-6 TRBV6-4 large NA
TGTGCCAGCAGTTTAGGGGGCGCTTTAAATGAGCAGTTCTTC CASSLGGALNEQFF TRBJ2-1 TRBV6-2/TRBV6-3 NA TRBD1
TGCAGTGCTACGGGAGGGCTGAACACTGAAGCTTTCTTT CSATGGLNTEAFF TRBJ1-1 TRBV20-1 NA NA
TGTGCCAGCAGTGACTCGACAGGGGAGTACAATGAGCAGTTCTTC CASSDSTGEYNEQFF TRBJ2-1 TRBV6-4 NA TRBD1
TGCAGTGTTCCGGGATCGGCTGACTACGAGCAGTACTTC CSVPGSADYEQYF TRBJ2-7 TRBV20-1 large NA
TGTGCCACCTTCGGGACGGACTCCTACGAGCAGTACTTC CATFGTDSYEQYF TRBJ2-7 TRBV2 NA NA
TGTGCCAGCAGTGAAGTGTTGGGCTCTGGGGCCAACGTCCTGACTTTC CASSEVLGSGANVLTF TRBJ2-6 TRBV6-1 NA NA
TGTGCCAGCAGCCAAGACCGAGGGTCGGGGGCCAACGTCCTGACTTTC CASSQDRGSGANVLTF TRBJ2-6 TRBV4-2 hyperexpanded NA
TGCAGTGCTAGAGATATCGGGACTAGCGGGAGAAATACGCAGTATTTT CSARDIGTSGRNTQYF TRBJ2-3 TRBV20-1 NA TRBD2
TGTGCCAGCAGTGCCTCCTCCTACGAGCAGTACTTC CASSASSYEQYF TRBJ2-7 TRBV27 few NA
TGTGCCAGCAGTGACGGACTAGCCACCGGGGAGCTGTTTTTT CASSDGLATGELFF TRBJ2-2 TRBV6-4 large TRBD2
TGTGCCAGCAGTGAATTACAAAGCCCCGGGGAGCTGTTTTTT CASSELQSPGELFF TRBJ2-2 TRBV25-1 medium-sized NA
TGTGCCAGCAGCCCTATTAGCCAGGGAGGTCACACAGATACGCAGTATTTT CASSPISQGGHTDTQYF TRBJ2-3 TRBV4-2 few NA
TGTGCCAGCAGTGACTCTAGCGGGAGTGGAGATACGCAGTATTTT CASSDSSGSGDTQYF TRBJ2-3 TRBV6-4 few TRBD2
NA CASSFYICSASDRANYEQYF TRBJ2-7 TRBV11-1 once NA
TGCAGTGCTAGAGGACTAGACGGTTCGTCTTCCTACAATGAGCAGTTCTTC CSARGLDGSSSYNEQFF TRBJ2-1 TRBV20-1 NA NA